The 30 T cell receptor beta chains reported below all come from one sample, sequenced in a study of OX40 agonist ivuxolimab in advanced cancers. The data were produced by immunoSEQ multiplex PCR, yet TCRdb's version contains in-frame clones alone and is incomplete. Here the sample spans 45,000 to 60,000 clones, roughly 89% being singletons. Sequenced material: CD4+ or CD8+ T cells sorted from blood, taken in a trial of the OX40 agonist ivuxolimab. Source of these receptors: an adult with an advanced solid tumor such as melanoma, head and neck, liver or kidney cancer.

V and J are TRBV5-5 and TRBJ2-3; 10 nucleotides agree with TRBD2. Germline assignment: CDR1 SGHKS and CDR2 YYEKEE (reference sequence). Trimming took 7 bases from V and 5 from J; bases not matched to a gene: 13. The CDR3 is 16 residues long. The CDR3 protein is CASQITGLAGEDTQYF. In nucleotides, the CDR3 is TGTGCCAGCCAGATTACGGGGCTAGCGGGAGAAGATACGCAGTATTTT.

CDR3 amino acids: CASSLAGFSGEQYV. CDR3 DNA: TGCGCCAGCAGCTTGGCAGGGTTTTCGGGCGAGCAGTACGTC. The chain combines TRBV5-1 with TRBJ2-7, with D tentatively TRBD1 (5 bases). The CDR3 has 14 amino acids. The germline V gene has CDR1 SGHRS and CDR2 YFSETQ. V lost 0 bases to trimming and J lost 6 bases, with 13 bases between them.

Only one count was recorded for this clone. The rearrangement joins TRBV29-1 to TRBJ2-1, with 14 nucleotides matching TRBD2. The V gene end was trimmed by 3 bases and the J gene end by 8 bases; junction bases not matched to a gene: 3. The CDR3 is 14 residues long. Germline CDR1 SQVTM, CDR2 ANQGSEA. The CDR3, as DNA: TGCAGCGTTGAGACTAGCGGGAGGGCCGATGAGCAGTTCTTC. This encodes CSVETSGRADEQFF.

This clone was seen a few times. The chain couples TRBV2 to TRBJ1-5; D is unresolved. The CDR3 length is 14 residues. Germline CDR1 is SNHLY and CDR2 is FYNNEI. V lost 4 bases and J 5 bases, leaving 12 bases between the germline ends. The CDR3 nucleotides are TGTGCCAGCAGTGGTCTAGACAAAGATCAGCCCCAGCATTTT. It is translated as CASSGLDKDQPQHF.

The rearrangement links TRBV19 to TRBJ1-5, with D perhaps matching TRBD1 (5 bases). There are 13 residues in the CDR3. V was cut by 3 bases and J by 6 bases, with 9 bases left in between. Per germline, CDR1 LNHDA and CDR2 SQIVND (reference sequence). DNA for the CDR3: TGTGCCAGTAGTATGGGGACTCTTCAGCCCCAGCATTTT. Encoded protein: CASSMGTLQPQHF.

The V gene is TRBV4-1, the J gene TRBJ2-7, with D possibly TRBD2 on 6 matching bases. V lost 0 bases and J lost 3, with 9 bases in between. CDR1 MGHRA and CDR2 YSYEKL come from the germline V gene. The CDR3 sequence is 14 residues long. The CDR3 nucleotides are TGCGCCAGCAGCCAAGAAGGACTAAACTACGAGCAGTACGTC. Its translation: CASSQEGLNYEQYV.

The rearrangement uses TRBV4-3 and TRBJ1-4; D call uncertain. Germline-derived CDR1 and CDR2 are LGHNA and YSLEER. The CDR3 has 12 residues. Trimming pared 4 bases from V and 7 bases from J, leaving 7 bases between. CDR3 amino acids: CASSPRGEKLFF. DNA for the CDR3: TGCGCCAGCAGCCCTCGCGGTGAAAAACTGTTTTTT.

This clone was recorded only once. The chain employs TRBV9 and TRBJ2-1; D gene uncertain. With 0 bases removed from V and 6 bases from J, the gap between germline ends came to 7 bases. CDR1 SGDLS and CDR2 YYNGEE come from the germline V gene. This CDR3 has 13 amino acids. In DNA, the CDR3 is TGTGCCAGCAGCGTAGCGGCAGGCAATGAGCAGTTCTTC. This encodes CASSVAAGNEQFF.

The genes are TRBV2 and TRBJ1-1; unclear D gene. Germline CDR1 and CDR2: SNHLY and FYNNEI. The CDR3 spans 10 residues. Trimming left V 6 bases short and J 6 bases short, with 5 bases between. DNA for the CDR3: TGTGCCAGCAGGGTGGCTGAAGCTTTCTTT. Protein sequence: CASRVAEAFF.

This clone was seen just once. The V gene is TRBV29-1, the J gene TRBJ1-1, with TRBD1 as a possible D gene (5 bases). V was trimmed by 1 base and J by 8 bases, leaving 23 bases between them. From germline, CDR1 is SQVTM and CDR2 ANQGSEA. The CDR3 is 16 amino acids. The CDR3 protein is CSVEVGVYTALREAFF. The CDR3 coding sequence is TGCAGCGTTGAAGTGGGGGTCTATACGGCTTTGAGGGAAGCTTTCTTT.

The chain links TRBV7-8 to TRBJ2-7; D is tentatively TRBD1 or TRBD2 (5 bases each). V was clipped by 5 bases and J by 2 bases, with 13 bases between them. The CDR3 extends over 14 amino acids. Germline V gene lookup returns CDR1 SGHVS and CDR2 FQNEAQ. Written as DNA, the CDR3 is TGTGCCAGCAGCCATTGGGACGGTACCTACGAGCAGTACGTC. It specifies CASSHWDGTYEQYV.

CDR3 sequence reads: CASGSGGVDTQYF. DNA of the CDR3: TGCGCCAGCGGATCGGGCGGGGTAGATACGCAGTATTTT. The V call is TRBV4-1, the J call TRBJ2-3, with D perhaps TRBD2 (6 bases). Germline V CDR1 and CDR2: MGHRA, YSYEKL. The CDR3 is 13 amino acids. V lost 8 bases to trimming and J lost 5 bases, with 14 bases between them.

This clone has a single count. The DNA for the CDR3 is TGTGCCAGCAGCAAGAGCGGGGAGCTGTTTTTT. Its protein is CASSKSGELFF. The genes are TRBV11-2 and TRBJ2-2; the D is unclear. The CDR3 length is 11 residues. V gave up 5 bases and J gave up 7 bases, with 5 bases separating them. Germline V gives CDR1 SGHAT, CDR2 FQNNGV.

The gene calls are TRBV14 and TRBJ2-7, with D hard to call. The germline V gene has CDR1 SGHDN and CDR2 FVKESK. Trimming removed 3 bases at V and 6 bases at J, with 9 bases between. CDR3 length: 12 amino acids. CDR3 sequence (DNA): TGTGCCAGCAGCCATGGTTGGGGCGAGCAGTACTTC. Its protein is CASSHGWGEQYF.

The chain recombines TRBV7-9 with TRBJ2-2, with a possible D match to TRBD1 (7 bases). V was clipped by 5 bases and J by 4 bases, with 14 bases between them. CDR1 and CDR2 from the germline V gene are SEHNR and FQNEAQ (reference sequence). This CDR3 is 15 amino acids long. CDR3 DNA sequence: TGTGCCAGCAGCCCAAATCAGGGGGGCACCGGGGAGCTGTTTTTT. This sequence encodes CASSPNQGGTGELFF.

V usage is TRBV6-6 and J usage is TRBJ1-2; D is unclear. Germline V CDR1 and CDR2: MNHNY, SVGAGI (reference sequence). Trimming shortened V by 5 bases and J by 2 bases, and 18 bases separated the two germline ends. The CDR3 sequence is 16 residues long. Here the CDR3 DNA reads TGTGCCAGCAGTCTTTTTGACACGCCAACAAACTATGGCTACACCTTC. Protein: CASSLFDTPTNYGYTF.

V is TRBV10-2 and J is TRBJ2-7; 7 bases match TRBD2. Trimming at V came to 1 base and at J to 3 bases, leaving 6 bases not matched to a gene. CDR1 and CDR2 from the germline V gene are WSHSY and SAAADI. The CDR3 has 15 amino acids. The CDR3 DNA is TGCGCCAGCAGTGAGTTTGGGGGGGTAGGCTACGAGCAGTACTTC. As protein: CASSEFGGVGYEQYF.

Comment on this clone: An end of the junction does not agree with germline; a read error may underlie this. The genes are TRBV27 and TRBJ1-1, with D perhaps TRBD1 (6 bases). The length of the CDR3 is 14 residues. Germline assignment: CDR1 MNHEY and CDR2 SMNVEV (reference sequence). CDR3 DNA sequence: TGTGCCAGCAGAACAGAGGGGTGGGACACTAAAGCTTTCTTT. It is translated as CASRTEGWDTKAFF.

V and J are TRBV7-2 and TRBJ2-4; D assignment may be TRBD1 or TRBD2 (5 bases each). With 4 bases removed from V and 9 bases from J, the gap between germline ends came to 13 bases. The CDR3 length is 13 residues. The V gene's germline CDR1 is SGHTA and CDR2 FQGNSA. The CDR3 loop reads CASSSQRDGIQYF. The DNA for the CDR3 is TGTGCCAGCAGCTCCCAGAGGGACGGCATTCAGTACTTC. Supplemented by reference TRBV7-2 and TRBJ2-4, the full variable domain reads GAGVSQSPSNKVTEKGKDVELRCDPISGHTALYWYRQSLGQGLEFLIYFQGNSAPDKSGLPSDRFSAERTGGSVSTLTIQRTQQEDSAVYLCASSSQRDGIQYFGAGTRLSVL.

This clone has more than one count but fewer than ten. The chain is built from TRBV4-1 and TRBJ1-1, with a weak D call TRBD1 (5 bases). The V gene's germline CDR1 is MGHRA and CDR2 YSYEKL. Trimming took 3 bases from V and 5 from J, leaving 10 bases between them. The CDR3 is made up of 13 amino acids. For the CDR3, the DNA is TGCGCCAGCAGCCAGGGGGAGTGGACTGAAGCTTTCTTT. Protein sequence: CASSQGEWTEAFF.

The chain recombines TRBV10-2 with TRBJ2-1; TRBD1 might be the D (5 bases). The CDR3 is made up of 13 amino acids. Germline V CDR1 and CDR2: WSHSY, SAAADI. Trimming removed 10 bases from V and 5 bases from J, with 15 bases in between. CDR3 region: CATRGLGDNEQFF. Here the CDR3 DNA reads TGCGCCACTAGGGGTTTAGGGGACAATGAGCAGTTCTTC.

The chain joins TRBV7-9 to TRBJ1-3; D is ambiguous. The V gene lost 4 bases and the J gene lost 1 base, with 20 bases spanning the gap. The V gene's germline CDR1 is SEHNR and CDR2 FQNEAQ (reference sequence). The CDR3 is made up of 18 amino acids. CDR3 sequence (DNA): TGTGCCAGCAGCTACCGTACAGACGGCGACACTTCTGGAAACACCATATATTTT. Translating it yields CASSYRTDGDTSGNTIYF.

This clone is a singleton in its sample. Written as DNA, the CDR3 is TGTGCCAGCAGCTTGGCCTCCGCCGGCGGCACCGGGGAGCTGTTTTTT. It specifies CASSLASAGGTGELFF. This chain connects TRBV5-6 to TRBJ2-2; D is ambiguous. Germline assignment: CDR1 SGHDT and CDR2 YYEEEE. V was trimmed by 0 bases and J by 4 bases, leaving 13 bases between them. There are 16 residues in the CDR3.

The chain employs TRBV11-1 and TRBJ1-2, with D unclear. The germline gives CDR1 SGHAT, CDR2 FQDESV (reference sequence). CDR3 length equals 15 residues. The ends were cut back, 0 bases at V and 3 bases at J, with 11 bases in the middle. The CDR3 sequence is CASSLAGEEYYGYTF. The CDR3 DNA reads as TGTGCCAGCAGCTTAGCGGGTGAGGAATACTATGGCTACACCTTC.

The V call is TRBV6-6, the J call TRBJ1-3; the D gene is possibly TRBD1 (5 bases). Germline V gives CDR1 MNHNY, CDR2 SVGAGI (reference sequence). V dropped 6 bases and J dropped 4 bases, with 19 bases sitting between them. This CDR3 contains 16 residues. CDR3 loop: CASSYAPTVLGNTIYF. The CDR3 DNA follows: TGTGCCAGCAGCTACGCCCCGACAGTCCTCGGAAACACCATATATTTT.

V and J are TRBV6-1 and TRBJ1-1; 7 bases map to TRBD1. The V segment lost 7 bases and the J segment 6 bases; nucleotides outside the gene matches: 5. The CDR3 is made up of 12 amino acids. Germline values: CDR1 MNHNS, CDR2 SASEGT. The CDR3 reads CASIRGYAEAFF. The CDR3 DNA sequence: TGTGCCAGCATCAGGGGGTACGCTGAAGCTTTCTTT.

The J gene is TRBJ2-7, the V gene TRBV29-1, with no clear D. Between the trimmed V and J ends, which lost 6 bases and 1 base, there was a span of 1 base. The CDR3 loop spans 9 amino acids. Germline CDR1 reads SQVTM; CDR2 reads ANQGSEA. The CDR3 loop reads CSVSYEQYV. In nucleotides, the CDR3 is TGCAGCGTGTCCTACGAGCAGTACGTC.

V gene TRBV10-1 combines with J gene TRBJ2-3; D might be TRBD1 (6 bases). The CDR3 covers 14 residues. The germline gives CDR1 WNHNN, CDR2 SYGVQD (reference sequence). Trimming took 2 bases from V and 1 from J, leaving 7 bases between them. CDR3 sequence (DNA): TGCGCCAGCAGTGAGGAGGGGGGCACAGATACGCAGTATTTT. Amino acids: CASSEEGGTDTQYF.

The chain is built from TRBV28 and TRBJ2-1; TRBD1 matches at 7 bases. The CDR3 contains 14 residues. The V gene's germline CDR1 is MDHEN and CDR2 SYDVKM. The J segment lost 7 bases and the V segment lost 6 bases, leaving 9 bases of the junction unmatched. DNA of the CDR3: TGTGCCAGCAGATCCCGGGACAGACCTAATGAGCAGTTCTTC. The encoded protein is CASRSRDRPNEQFF.

This sequence joins TRBV19 and TRBJ1-2; 7 nucleotides align to TRBD1. The CDR3 length is 17 residues. After removal of 0 bases from V and 6 bases from J, the junction contained 13 bases not matched to a gene. Germline CDR1 and CDR2: LNHDA and SQIVND (reference sequence). CDR3 in amino acids: CASSIDFFSGTVNGYTF. The CDR3 DNA reads as TGTGCCAGTAGTATAGATTTCTTCAGTGGGACAGTAAATGGCTACACCTTC.